What follows describes a single T cell receptor (beta chain). One end of the junction is discordant with germline, which a read error may explain. The CDR3 has 13 amino acids. Germline lookup yields CDR1 MGHRA and CDR2 YSYEKL. Donors were healthy Caucasian individuals from Russia aged roughly 6 to 90. Drawn from each donor were roughly 10 milliliters of peripheral blood. With each sample, at least 5.5 micrograms of total RNA were extracted. The entry originates in a study of blood T cells in healthy people across ages. Then a second PCR, running roughly 6 to 12 cycles, was carried out with a sample-barcoded 5' primer and a J-beta primer mix. TCRdb re-derived calls from the 5' RACE reads in MiXCR, one entry per CDR3 protein. The repertoire holds about 1.4 million distinct CDR3 sequences, with 45% to 70% as singletons.

Sequenced input: blood. This receptor was obtained from a man aged 18 to 30 in good health. The V and J genes are TRBV4-1 and TRBJ2-7; unclear D gene. TRBJ2-5 matches the DNA end more closely, so the J call is doubtful. In nucleotides, the CDR3 is TGCGCCACCAGCCAATCGGCCGGGGAGACCCAGTACTTC. It specifies CATSQSAGETQYF.